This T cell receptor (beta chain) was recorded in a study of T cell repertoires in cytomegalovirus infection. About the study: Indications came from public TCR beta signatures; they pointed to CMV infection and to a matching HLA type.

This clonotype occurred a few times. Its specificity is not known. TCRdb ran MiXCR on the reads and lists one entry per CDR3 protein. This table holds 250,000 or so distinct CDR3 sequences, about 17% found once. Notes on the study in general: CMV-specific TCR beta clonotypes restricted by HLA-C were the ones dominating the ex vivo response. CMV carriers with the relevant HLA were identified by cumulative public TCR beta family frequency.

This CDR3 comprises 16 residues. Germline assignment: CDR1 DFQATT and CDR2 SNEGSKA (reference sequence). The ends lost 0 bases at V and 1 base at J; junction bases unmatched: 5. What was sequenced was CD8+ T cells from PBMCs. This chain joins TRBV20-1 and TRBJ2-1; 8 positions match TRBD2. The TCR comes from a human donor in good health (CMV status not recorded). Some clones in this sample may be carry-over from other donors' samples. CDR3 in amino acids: CSARDRKRGSYNEQFF. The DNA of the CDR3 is TGCAGTGCTAGAGATCGAAAGCGGGGGTCCTACAATGAGCAGTTCTTC.